The source of this T cell receptor beta chain is a study of OX40 agonist ivuxolimab in advanced cancers. In the study overall: Ivuxolimab was a fully human IgG2 agonistic monoclonal antibody targeting the costimulatory receptor OX40 (CD134). Intravenous ivuxolimab was administered to patients every 2 weeks at six dose levels: 0.01, 0.1, 0.3, 1.5, 3 and 10 mg/kg. Of the 50 to 55 dose-escalation patients, hepatocellular carcinoma was present in roughly 19, melanoma in roughly 15, renal cell carcinoma in 9 and head and neck cancer in 9. The dose-escalation cohort was about 87% male with a mean age of about 58 years, ranging from roughly 23 to 80. Patients were allowed to have had prior anti-PD-1, anti-PD-L1 or anti-CTLA-4 therapy, and about 40% of the dose-escalation patients had been treated with checkpoint inhibitors. Partial responses occurred in three dose-escalation patients, of whom one had hepatocellular carcinoma and two had cutaneous melanoma. Peripheral TCRbeta sequencing aimed to test whether ivuxolimab altered TCR sequence diversity and caused clonal T-cell expansion. The paper covers the monotherapy dose-escalation part of the phase I ivuxolimab trial, which included N ≈ 57 patients.

In the case of this clone: Its antigen remains unidentified. No base quality values were provided; no much bigger clone lies one nucleotide off.

For sequencing of the TCRbeta CDR3 region, genomic DNA was extracted from the sorted cells. TCRbeta CDR3 regions were sequenced using the immunoSEQ Assay. Not all clones reach the TCRdb copy of this immuneACCESS table, which keeps in-frame sequences only. Checked studies attribute under half of the gap to unresolved V genes and leave the rest unexplained. The sample contains some 33,000 clones, about 83% of them found a single time. The ten most abundant clones make up about 32% of the sample. According to the germline V gene, CDR1 reads MRHNA and CDR2 reads SNTAGT. Taken from cysteine to phenylalanine, the CDR3 has 13 residues. Solely the CDR3 DNA is kept, with 39 bases framed from the first base. V loses 1 base, J loses 2 bases, and the germline ends lie 5 bases apart. Overall study outcomes, separate from this receptor: At doses of 0.1 to 3.0 mg/kg, clonal expansion of both CD4+ and CD8+ T cells in blood was seen between baseline and week 6. In the 0.1-3.0 mg/kg groups, partial responders were among the patients with the lowest normalized peripheral clonal expansion, particularly in CD8+ T cells. Antigen specificity was not determined for the clonally expanded peripheral T cells. After ivuxolimab, expanded clones were on average more numerous among CD8+ T cells than among CD4+ T cells. Low levels of normalized T-cell clonal expansion were also seen in some patients who did not respond.

The trial excluded patients who had a history of autoimmune disease or were on systemic immunosuppression. Peripheral blood for TCR sequencing was collected from all dose cohorts at baseline, on cycle 4 day 1, and on cycle 7 day 1. Samples came from an open-label, multicenter, first-in-human phase I dose-escalation trial of ivuxolimab. The trial enrolled adults with locally advanced or metastatic head and neck squamous cell, hepatocellular, melanoma or renal cell carcinoma. Before TCR sequencing, CD4+ T cells and CD8+ T cells from peripheral blood were sorted into separate populations. This sequence originates from an adult with an advanced solid tumor such as melanoma, head and neck, liver or kidney cancer. The starting material was CD4+ or CD8+ T cells sorted from blood, obtained in a trial of the OX40 agonist ivuxolimab. The receptor chain draws on TRBV6-4 and TRBJ1-1, with the D gene too uncertain to name. Here the CDR3 is given as CASSDYYNTEAFF. In nucleotide form, the sequence is TGTGCCAGCAGTGACTATTACAACACTGAAGCTTTCTTT.